This TCR beta chain originates from a study of PD-L1 blockade in urothelial cancer. About the research overall: Between 0 and 3 prior chemotherapy regimens had been given to patients.

Data came from immunoSEQ multiplex PCR; TCRdb stores just in-frame clones and leaves some out. The sample carries under 40,000 clones, 80% to 95% recorded once. The V segment lost 4 bases and the J segment 3 bases; nucleotides outside the gene matches: 17. This CDR3 is built from 19 residues. The germline CDR1 and CDR2 sequences are SGHDT and YYEEEE. The sequencing here drew on PBMCs, taken around atezolizumab (anti-PD-L1) treatment. The sequence derives from a man aged 70 or older with urothelial cancer. The V gene is TRBV5-6, the J gene TRBJ2-1; 9 nucleotides line up with TRBD2. CDR3 in amino acids: CASSPIGGARLAVYNEQFF. CDR3 bases: TGTGCCAGCAGCCCTATTGGTGGGGCCCGACTAGCGGTCTACAATGAGCAGTTCTTC.